One and the same sample provided the 8 T cell receptor beta chains below, sequenced in a study of T-cell reconstitution after alpha-beta-depleted transplantation in children. The library targeted TCRbeta and was prepared with unique molecular identifiers. From the PCR reads, TCRdb called clonotypes with MiXCR, one entry per CDR3 protein. The table shows approximately 520,000 distinct CDR3 sequences, with about an eighth occurring only once. Specimen: PBMCs, mostly from graft donor cells, collected 180 days after TCRalphabeta/CD19-depleted stem cell transplant. The receptors were sampled from a female patient between 2 and 15 years old who had a stem cell transplant for aplastic anemia, so the T cells may come from the graft donor.

This sequence joins TRBV20-1 and TRBJ2-1, with 7 nucleotides matching TRBD2. J was trimmed by 1 base and V by 1 base; bases with no gene match: 13. Germline CDR1 DFQATT, CDR2 SNEGSKA (reference sequence). CDR3 length: 18 amino acids. The CDR3 reads CSARAPTGLQASYNEQFF. CDR3 DNA sequence: TGCAGTGCTAGAGCACCGACGGGACTACAAGCATCCTACAATGAGCAGTTCTTC.

The CDR3 DNA reads TGTGCCAGCAGCCCACTGACGACAGGTCCAGATACGCAGTATTTT. Its protein is CASSPLTTGPDTQYF. V usage is TRBV5-4 and J usage is TRBJ2-3; TRBD1 is a possible D gene (6 bases). Germline-derived CDR1 and CDR2 are SGHNT and YYREEE (reference sequence). V was shortened by 4 bases and J by 4 bases, with 16 bases between the two germline ends. CDR3 length equals 15 residues.

This clonotype was seen more than once but under ten times. CDR3 bases: TGTGCCAGCAGCCAAGTATCGACAGGGGGGTACGAGCAGTACTTC. It translates to CASSQVSTGGYEQYF. The J gene is TRBJ2-7, the V gene TRBV14; TRBD1 matches 9 bases. J gave up 4 bases and V 1 base, and 5 bases lay outside the gene matches. In germline, CDR1 is SGHDN, CDR2 FVKESK. CDR3 length equals 15 residues. The full variable domain, rest sourced from reference TRBV14 and TRBJ2-7, is EAGVTQFPSHSVIEKGQTVTLRCDPISGHDNLYWYRRVMGKEIKFLLHFVKESKQDESGMPNNRFLAERTGGTYSTLKVQPAELEDSGVYFCASSQVSTGGYEQYFGPGTRLTVT.

The genes are TRBV6-2 or TRBV6-3 and TRBJ2-2, with D tentatively TRBD1 or TRBD2 (6 bases each). Deletions cut 7 bases from V and 2 bases from J, with 17 bases between. The CDR3 runs 16 residues. Germline CDR1 reads MNHEY; CDR2 reads SVGEGT. Here the CDR3 DNA reads TGTGCCAGCACCCTACAGGGTAGCGGAAACACCGGGGAGCTGTTTTTT. Encoded protein: CASTLQGSGNTGELFF.

This clonotype was detected only a few times. The chain combines TRBV9 with TRBJ1-2; D uncertain. This CDR3 is 15 amino acids long. Trimming shortened V by 0 bases and J by 5 bases, and 14 bases separated the two germline ends. Germline CDR1 and CDR2: SGDLS and YYNGEE. DNA of the CDR3: TGTGCCAGCAGCGTAGCTTTAGGGCAGCTTTATGGCTACACCTTC. Translated: CASSVALGQLYGYTF.

This clonotype was seen ten or more times. The chain couples TRBV28 to TRBJ2-7; maybe TRBD1 (7 bases). V gave up 6 bases and J gave up 1 base, with 13 bases separating them. The CDR3 is made up of 14 amino acids. Per the germline V gene, CDR1 is MDHEN and CDR2 is SYDVKM. The CDR3: CASSSTGRSYEQYF. CDR3 nucleotide sequence: TGTGCCAGCAGCTCGACAGGGAGGTCCTACGAGCAGTACTTC. The full variable domain, rest sourced from reference TRBV28 and TRBJ2-7, is DVKVTQSSRYLVKRTGEKVFLECVQDMDHENMFWYRQDPGLGLRLIYFSYDVKMKEKGDIPEGYSVSREKKERFSLILESASTNQTSMYLCASSSTGRSYEQYFGPGTRLTVT.

A few counts support this clonotype. This sequence joins TRBV6-1 and TRBJ2-7; TRBD1 agrees at 7 bases. From germline, CDR1 is MNHNS and CDR2 SASEGT. J lost 4 bases, V lost 5 bases, and 14 bases had no gene match. The CDR3 loop spans 16 amino acids. CDR3 residues: CASSPRFRGNKYEQYF. As DNA, the CDR3 is TGTGCCAGCAGTCCCCGCTTCAGGGGGAATAAGTACGAGCAGTACTTC.

At least ten counts were recorded for this clonotype. The V gene is TRBV5-1, the J gene TRBJ2-1; D is ambiguous. The CDR3 totals 15 residues. Germline V CDR1 and CDR2: SGHRS, YFSETQ. V lost 0 bases and J lost 8, with 15 bases in between. The CDR3 region has the DNA TGCGCCAGCAGCTTGGCCTGGAACTTCTTGGATGAGCAGTTCTTC. Translating gives CASSLAWNFLDEQFF. The entire variable domain, with the rest obtained from reference TRBV5-1 and TRBJ2-1, is as follows: KAGVTQTPRYLIKTRGQQVTLSCSPISGHRSVSWYQQTPGQGLQFLFEYFSETQRNKGNFPGRFSGRQFSNSRSEMNVSTLELGDSALYLCASSLAWNFLDEQFFGPGTRLTVL.